This T cell receptor (beta chain) was profiled in a study of Ad26.COV2.S vaccination and SARS-CoV-2 variants. Study details: Ad26.COV2.S arm of COV1001 included the donor. Ad26.COV2.S, an intramuscular injection, was given once or twice 56 days apart. Findings and limits, study-wide: The TCR breadth and depth analyses may have produced an underestimate of total T cell responses.

Method: immunoSEQ multiplex PCR; TCRdb's copy keeps in-frame clones and lacks some. The sample yields about 400,000 clones, about 90% seen once. A word on this clone: Its antigen is not known.

CDR1 and CDR2 (germline): SGHVS, FQNEAQ. Deletions cut 2 bases from V and 2 bases from J, with 16 bases between. The CDR3 covers 17 residues. Regarding treatment: 15 to 20 received Ad26.COV2.S at low or high dose, single or two shots; roughly five received placebo; per-sample allocation not given. Samples came from day 63 after the first vaccine or placebo injection. The shot given was an Ad26 vector that makes Wuhan-strain SARS-CoV-2 spike. The TCR comes from a person between 18 and 60 years old who received the Ad26.COV2.S COVID-19 vaccine or a placebo. Sequencing was performed on peripheral blood, taken in a trial of Ad26.COV2.S vaccine versus placebo. The rearrangement links TRBV7-8 to TRBJ2-4; D remains unclear. The CDR3 sequence is CASSLSRQPFTKNIQYF. The CDR3 region has the DNA TGTGCCAGCAGCTTATCCCGGCAACCCTTTACCAAAAACATTCAGTACTTC.